Below are 27 T cell receptor beta chains sequenced from a single sample in a study of tumor and adjacent non-tumor tissue in lung cancer. The library came from three nested PCR rounds adapted from ARM-PCR protocols. TCRdb processed the multiplex PCR reads anew with MiXCR; each CDR3 protein has one entry. The sample lists some 77,000 distinct CDR3 sequences, around two thirds occurring once. No cell sorting was done before RNA was extracted from the tissue. Input material: lung tumor tissue. The receptors derive from a woman in her 70s with non-small cell lung cancer.

This clonotype was seen once. It may be a read error: a sequence one base away is much more abundant. This chain links TRBV20-1 with TRBJ2-6, with 7 bases aligning to TRBD1. The CDR3 length is 14 residues. From germline, CDR1 is DFQATT and CDR2 SNEGSKA (reference sequence). The CDR3 nucleotides read TGCAATGCGCCTACAGGGGCTGGGGCCAACGTCCTGACTTTC. Amino acid sequence: CNAPTGAGANVLTF.

As regards this clonotype: One end of the junction varies from germline; a read error may be responsible. V and J are TRBV4-2 and TRBJ2-2; D possibly uses TRBD1 or TRBD2 (5 bases each). The CDR3 sequence is 19 residues long. Germline loops: CDR1 LGHNA, CDR2 YNFKEQ. The CDR3 loop is CGSSHPGTSERRVAGELFF. As DNA, the CDR3 is TGTGGCAGCAGCCATCCTGGGACCAGCGAGAGGCGGGTCGCCGGGGAGCTGTTTTTT.

This chain uses TRBV12-3 or TRBV12-4 with TRBJ2-1, with TRBD1 matching 7 bases. The trim removed 0 bases at V and 4 bases at J, leaving 9 bases unmatched. CDR3 size: 17 residues. The CDR3 sequence is CASSLASGQGEYNEQFF. CDR3 in DNA: TGTGCCAGCAGTTTAGCGTCCGGGCAGGGGGAGTACAATGAGCAGTTCTTC.

The chain joins TRBV4-1 to TRBJ2-1; 7 nucleotides match TRBD2. This CDR3 contains 17 residues. CDR1 is MGHRA, CDR2 YSYEKL, per germline. CDR3 residues: CAGSHTGLAGHHNEQFF. CDR3 nucleotides: TGCGCAGGCAGCCATACAGGATTAGCGGGCCATCACAATGAGCAGTTCTTC.

To note about this clonotype: The CDR3 ends on some other residue instead of the conserved phenylalanine or tryptophan, so this is likely a read error. This chain uses TRBV6-2 or TRBV6-3 with TRBJ1-1; no clear D gene. Germline assignment: CDR1 MNHEY and CDR2 SVGEGT. The CDR3 totals 12 residues. DNA of the CDR3: TGTGCCAGCAGTTACTCGGAGACTGGAGCTTTCCTT. It specifies CASSYSETGAFL.

This clonotype was observed at least ten times. The chain employs TRBV28 and TRBJ1-3, with D possibly TRBD1 on 6 matching bases. CDR1 MDHEN and CDR2 SYDVKM come from the germline V gene. This CDR3 has 15 residues. With 4 bases removed from V and 1 base from J, the gap between germline ends came to 11 bases. The CDR3 region is CASSSPGASGNTIYF. CDR3 DNA: TGTGCCAGCAGTTCCCCGGGGGCTTCTGGAAACACCATATATTTT.

Details on this clonotype: A clone one base away is much larger, so this may be a read error. The chain carries TRBV5-1 and TRBJ2-3, with D uncertain. There are 11 residues in the CDR3. CDR1 is SGHRS and CDR2 is YFSETQ in the germline V gene. The CDR3 sequence is CTSFHADTQYF. The CDR3 DNA sequence: TGCACCAGTTTCCATGCAGATACGCAGTATTTT.

The J gene is TRBJ2-1, the V gene TRBV11-2; D unresolved. The length of the CDR3 is 13 residues. Trimming took 0 bases from V and 4 from J, leaving 4 bases between them. CDR1 and CDR2 from the germline V gene are SGHAT and FQNNGV. CDR3 region: CASSLDQYNEQFF. CDR3 DNA sequence: TGTGCCAGCAGCTTAGATCAATACAATGAGCAGTTCTTC.

A word on this clonotype: Germline and junction disagree at one end, which may indicate a read error. J is TRBJ2-1 and V is TRBV11-2; D perhaps matches TRBD1 (5 bases). The CDR3 spans 15 residues. From germline, CDR1 is SGHAT and CDR2 FQNNGV. CDR3 sequence: CTSSLGRGSYNEHFF. The CDR3 nucleotides read TGTACCAGCAGCTTAGGTAGGGGCTCCTACAATGAGCACTTCTTC.

About this clonotype itself: A much more abundant neighbour one base away suggests this may be a read error. This chain connects TRBV7-8 to TRBJ2-7; D is perhaps TRBD1 or TRBD2 (5 bases each). The CDR3 has 15 residues. The ends were cut back, 7 bases at V and 1 base at J, with 17 bases in the middle. The germline CDR1 and CDR2 sequences are SGHVS and FQNEAQ. The CDR3 loop reads CASTSIGDVSYEQYF. The CDR3 DNA is TGTGCCAGCACCTCGATAGGGGACGTTTCCTACGAGCAGTACTTC.

On this clonotype itself: Given a much more abundant clone one base away, this may be a read error. The CDR3 carries no conserved terminal phenylalanine or tryptophan, so it likely arises from a read error. The gene calls are TRBV30 and TRBJ1-1; D unresolved. CDR3 length equals 14 residues. The V end lost 1 base, the J end lost 0 bases, and 9 bases lay between the germline ends. Germline CDR1 GTSNPN, CDR2 SVGIG (reference sequence). This CDR3 is CAWSDWQMNTEAFS. The CDR3, as DNA: TGTGCCTGGAGTGACTGGCAGATGAACACTGAAGCTTTCTCT.

A note on this clonotype: It is likely a read error, because the conserved phenylalanine at the end of the CDR3 is missing. This chain joins TRBV5-4 and TRBJ2-3, with D perhaps matching TRBD2 (6 bases). The germline V gene encodes CDR1 SGHNT and CDR2 YYREEE (reference sequence). The CDR3 extends over 15 amino acids. CDR3 amino acids: CVSSLVGGNTDTQYL. For the CDR3, the DNA is TGTGTCAGCAGCTTGGTAGGCGGGAACACAGATACGCAGTATCTT.

The table lists this clonotype with a few counts. One junction end disagrees with the germline gene, perhaps due to a read error. The gene calls are TRBV29-1 and TRBJ2-1; the match to TRBD2 covers 7 bases. Germline CDR1 SQVTM, CDR2 ANQGSEA. The CDR3 sequence is 14 residues long. The chain's CDR3 is CSVDREGTYNEQLF. CDR3 DNA sequence: TGCAGCGTTGATAGGGAGGGAACCTATAATGAGCAGCTCTTC.

The sample holds many counts of this clonotype. V usage is TRBV11-2 and J usage is TRBJ2-5; TRBD2 aligns across 13 bases. The CDR3 runs 15 residues. Losses at the gene ends were 5 bases for V and 4 bases for J; bases not matched to a gene: 4. CDR1 and CDR2 from the germline V gene are SGHAT and FQNNGV. The CDR3 here is CASSQGLAGIETQYF. The CDR3 nucleotides are TGTGCCAGCAGCCAGGGACTAGCGGGAATAGAGACCCAGTACTTC.

About this clonotype: The CDR3 does not close with the conserved phenylalanine or tryptophan, likely indicating a read error. The chain is built from TRBV6-1 and TRBJ1-5, with D maybe TRBD1 (6 bases). The CDR3 runs 14 residues. From germline, CDR1 is MNHNS and CDR2 SASEGT. The CDR3 DNA is TGTGCCGGCAGCGAGACAGGAAGCAATCAGCCCCAGCATCTT. This codes for CAGSETGSNQPQHL.

This clonotype was recorded many times. This chain connects TRBV5-1 to TRBJ1-4; TRBD1 matches 7 bases. From germline, CDR1 is SGHRS and CDR2 YFSETQ. The CDR3 length is 14 residues. With V trimmed by 3 bases and J by 5 bases, 4 bases remained unmatched. In nucleotides, the CDR3 is TGCGCCAGCAGCTGGGACAGATTAAATGAAAAACTGTTTTTT. It specifies CASSWDRLNEKLFF.

About this clonotype itself: The junction differs from germline at one of its ends, possibly a read error. The chain uses TRBV29-1 and TRBJ2-5; 7 nucleotides agree with TRBD2. CDR3 length equals 13 residues. Germline CDR1 SQVTM, CDR2 ANQGSEA. Here the CDR3 reads CSAGLVGGETQYF. The CDR3 bases are TGCAGTGCCGGACTAGTGGGAGGCGAGACCCAGTACTTT.

As for this clonotype: Germline is not matched at one junction end, which may reflect a read error. This chain uses TRBV18 with TRBJ2-1; D possibly corresponds to TRBD1 (6 bases). The V gene's germline CDR1 is KGHSH and CDR2 LQKENI. The CDR3 has 14 residues. CDR3 sequence reads: CATSPQDSYNEQFF. The CDR3 DNA follows: TGTGCCACCTCACCACAGGACAGCTACAATGAGCAGTTCTTC.

Remarks on this clonotype: The junction differs from germline at one of its ends, possibly a read error. The rearrangement joins TRBV29-1 to TRBJ2-1, with 8 bases that match TRBD2. Per the germline V gene, CDR1 is SQVTM and CDR2 is ANQGSEA. The CDR3 covers 13 residues. The CDR3 bases are TGCAACGTTAAGCGGGAGTGCCTGAATGAGCAGTTCTTC. Its translation: CNVKRECLNEQFF.

About this clonotype itself: Since the CDR3 does not end with the conserved phenylalanine or tryptophan, this likely comes from a read error. The chain couples TRBV11-3 to TRBJ1-3; D possibly corresponds to TRBD1 (5 bases). This CDR3 is 19 amino acids long. CDR1 and CDR2 from the germline V gene are SGHNT and YENEEA. V dropped 5 bases and J dropped 0 bases, with 23 bases sitting between them. The CDR3 spells CASSQGHGITNNSGNTIYL. CDR3 in DNA: TGTGCCAGCAGCCAAGGACATGGTATCACAAATAACTCTGGAAACACCATATATTTA.

This rearrangement joins TRBV5-6 to TRBJ2-7, with D perhaps TRBD1 or TRBD2 (5 bases each). Germline V gene lookup returns CDR1 SGHDT and CDR2 YYEEEE. The CDR3 covers 12 residues. The CDR3 sequence is CVSTRDHYEQYF. The DNA of the CDR3 is TGTGTCAGTACCAGGGACCACTACGAGCAGTACTTC.

The V gene is TRBV5-4, the J gene TRBJ2-5, with unresolved D. The CDR3 is 13 residues long. The V gene's germline CDR1 is SGHNT and CDR2 YYREEE (reference sequence). This CDR3 is CTSSLAAGQTQYF. As DNA, the CDR3 is TGTACGAGCAGCTTGGCAGCAGGTCAGACCCAGTACTTC.

Comments on this clonotype: This sequence may be a read error, since a much larger clone differs from it by one base. The chain combines TRBV5-1 with TRBJ2-7, with TRBD2 identical over 12 bases. From germline, CDR1 is SGHRS and CDR2 YFSETQ. This CDR3 has 14 amino acids. The CDR3 loop reads CPSSRTSGEYEQYF. CDR3 nucleotides: TGCCCCAGCAGTCGGACTAGCGGGGAATACGAGCAGTACTTC.

This clonotype was detected many times. This chain joins TRBV14 and TRBJ2-1; D uncertain. Germline V lookup: CDR1 SGHDN, CDR2 FVKESK. CDR3 length: 15 amino acids. V lost 4 bases and J 5 bases, leaving 15 bases between the germline ends. DNA for the CDR3: TGTGCCAGCAGCCGCTTCCAACTTGTTGACAATGAGCAGTTCTTC. This codes for CASSRFQLVDNEQFF.

This clonotype was seen a handful of times. This sequence may be a read error, since a much larger clone differs from it by one base. The genes are TRBV5-4 and TRBJ2-7, with 12 bases that match TRBD2. This CDR3 is 15 amino acids long. The ends lost 3 bases at V and 4 bases at J; junction bases unmatched: 5. Germline V lookup: CDR1 SGHNT, CDR2 YYREEE (reference sequence). CDR3 in amino acids: CASSSQTSGRYEQYF. CDR3 nucleotides: TGTGCCAGCAGCTCACAGACTAGCGGGAGATACGAGCAGTACTTC.

The chain has TRBV6-6 and TRBJ1-1; D is unclear. The germline gives CDR1 MNHNY, CDR2 SVGAGI (reference sequence). V was shortened by 9 bases and J by 3 bases, with 14 bases between the two germline ends. This CDR3 has 13 amino acids. The CDR3 region has the DNA TGTGCCAGTCATAGTGAGGCGCACACTGAAGCTTTCTTT. It specifies CASHSEAHTEAFF.

This clonotype rates as large. The chain joins TRBV11-3 to TRBJ2-5, with TRBD2 matching over 7 bases. The CDR3 is 13 amino acids. V dropped 5 bases and J dropped 5; count of bases not matched to a gene: 5. Germline V gives CDR1 SGHNT, CDR2 YENEEA. The CDR3 sequence: CASSPSGVETQYF. CDR3 DNA: TGTGCCAGCAGCCCTAGCGGTGTGGAGACCCAGTACTTC.